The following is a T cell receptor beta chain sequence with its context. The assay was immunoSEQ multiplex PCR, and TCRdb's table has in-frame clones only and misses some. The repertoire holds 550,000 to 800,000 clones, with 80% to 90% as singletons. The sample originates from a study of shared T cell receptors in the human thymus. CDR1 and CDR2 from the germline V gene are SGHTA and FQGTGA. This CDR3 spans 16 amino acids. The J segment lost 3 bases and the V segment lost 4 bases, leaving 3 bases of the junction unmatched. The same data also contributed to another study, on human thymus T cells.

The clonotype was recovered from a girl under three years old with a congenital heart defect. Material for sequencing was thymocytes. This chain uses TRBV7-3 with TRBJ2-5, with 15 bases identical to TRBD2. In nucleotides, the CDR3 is TGTGCCAGCAGCTACGGACTAGCGGGGGGGGAAGAGACCCAGTACTTC. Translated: CASSYGLAGGEETQYF.